Following are 17 T cell receptor beta chains from one sample sequenced in a study of T cells in Graves' hyperthyroidism and ophthalmopathy. TCR beta CDR3 region amplification was performed from RNA transcripts. A first-round RT-PCR of the TCR CDR3 used the HTBI primer set. One entry per CDR3 protein results from TCRdb running MiXCR on the multiplex PCR reads. Counted here are some 350,000 distinct CDR3 sequences, more than 20% occurring once; the ten biggest clones make up more than 60%. Sequencing was carried out using blood. The receptor set was obtained from a man aged 50 to 60 with Graves' hyperthyroidism.

J is TRBJ2-3 and V is TRBV20-1, with a tentative D call TRBD2 (6 bases). The V gene lost 6 bases and the J gene lost 5 bases, with 15 bases spanning the gap. The CDR3 is 13 amino acids. Germline V CDR1 and CDR2: DFQATT, SNEGSKA (reference sequence). The CDR3 bases are TGCAGTGCACAACGGGAGTTGTTAGATACGCAGTATTTT. Protein product: CSAQRELLDTQYF.

The rearrangement joins TRBV7-9 to TRBJ1-2; the D gene is possibly TRBD1 (5 bases). V dropped 5 bases and J dropped 4 bases, with 14 bases sitting between them. Germline assignment: CDR1 SEHNR and CDR2 FQNEAQ (reference sequence). This CDR3 region has 14 residues. The CDR3, as DNA: TGTGCCAGCAGCACAGCGGGGGAACTCTATGGCTACACCTTC. It is translated as CASSTAGELYGYTF.

The chain is built from TRBV6-2 or TRBV6-3 and TRBJ2-7; D possibly corresponds to TRBD1 (6 bases). This CDR3 has 16 residues. The V and J ends lost 1 base and 1 base respectively, with 14 bases between them. CDR1 and CDR2 from the germline V gene are MNHEY and SVGEGT. The CDR3 sequence is CASSYFARDKSYEQYF. The CDR3 coding sequence is TGTGCCAGCAGTTACTTTGCCCGGGACAAATCCTACGAGCAGTACTTC.

This clonotype has a count of ten or more. The gene calls are TRBV11-2 and TRBJ2-3, with D uncertain. Germline CDR1 is SGHAT and CDR2 is FQNNGV. The CDR3 is 14 amino acids. V lost 5 bases and J lost 5, with 14 bases in between. The CDR3 DNA reads as TGTGCCAGCAGCCTCGAGCCGTCGGGAGATACGCAGTATTTT. As protein: CASSLEPSGDTQYF.

The V call is TRBV6-1, the J call TRBJ2-7, with 11 bases fitting TRBD1. V shed 4 bases and J 5 bases; nucleotides not matched to a gene: 7. The length of the CDR3 is 15 residues. From germline, CDR1 is MNHNS and CDR2 SASEGT. The CDR3 bases are TGTGCCAGCAGTGCAACCGGGACAGGGGGTCACGAGCAGTACTTC. Translating gives CASSATGTGGHEQYF.

The chain couples TRBV14 to TRBJ2-5, with TRBD2 identical over 7 bases. J gave up 0 bases and V 1 base, and 8 bases lay outside the gene matches. Germline V lookup: CDR1 SGHDN, CDR2 FVKESK. CDR3 size: 17 residues. The CDR3 loop reads CASSQALLAAYQETQYF. The CDR3 DNA is TGTGCCAGCAGCCAAGCCCTCCTAGCGGCGTACCAAGAGACCCAGTACTTC.

The table lists this clonotype with a few counts. The chain employs TRBV24-1 and TRBJ2-1; 10 positions agree with TRBD2. V gave up 0 bases and J gave up 5 bases; unmatched junction bases: 0. This CDR3 is 15 amino acids long. Germline CDR1 reads KGHDR; CDR2 reads SFDVKD. As DNA, the CDR3 is TGTGCCACCAGTGATTTGACTAGCGGGGACAATGAGCAGTTCTTC. Amino acid sequence: CATSDLTSGDNEQFF.

This clonotype was found a few times. This chain links TRBV29-1 with TRBJ2-1; TRBD1 aligns across 9 bases. The CDR3 runs to 13 residues. Germline CDR1 and CDR2: SQVTM and ANQGSEA. Unmatched junction bases numbered 5, after V lost 7 bases and J lost 4 bases. Written as DNA, the CDR3 is TGCAGCGGCCGGGACAGGGAATACAATGAGCAGTTCTTC. It yields the protein CSGRDREYNEQFF.

This clonotype was counted a few times. This chain links TRBV25-1 with TRBJ2-7; 7 bases line up with TRBD1. Germline CDR1 is MGHDK and CDR2 is SYGVNS. The CDR3 loop spans 16 amino acids. Trimming cost V 3 bases and J 4 bases; bases outside gene matches: 12. This CDR3 reads CASSEGLGGLYYEQYF. DNA for the CDR3: TGTGCCAGCAGTGAGGGGTTAGGGGGCTTGTATTACGAGCAGTACTTC.

The chain employs TRBV18 and TRBJ1-1; 8 bases align to TRBD1. V shed 3 bases, J shed 3 bases, and the junction held 9 bases outside the gene matches. CDR1 is KGHSH and CDR2 is LQKENI in the germline V gene. The length of the CDR3 is 16 residues. The DNA for the CDR3 is TGTGCCAGCTCACCTCGGACAGGGTGGATGGACACTGAAGCTTTCTTT. This gives the protein CASSPRTGWMDTEAFF.

Turning to this clonotype: A single base separates this from a much larger clone, so it may be a read error. The rearrangement links TRBV27 to TRBJ2-7, with D possibly matching TRBD2 (5 bases). Germline CDR1 MNHEY, CDR2 SMNVEV (reference sequence). Trimming removed 2 bases from V and 1 base from J, with 15 bases in between. The CDR3 is 16 residues long. Here the CDR3 reads CASSLISGWRSYEQYF. The CDR3 nucleotides read TGTGCCAGCAGTTTAATATCCGGGTGGAGGTCCTACGAGCAGTACTTC.

This clonotype has more than one count but fewer than ten. V is TRBV6-1 and J is TRBJ2-2; 8 positions agree with TRBD2. The CDR3 extends over 15 amino acids. Germline V gene lookup returns CDR1 MNHNS and CDR2 SASEGT. The J segment lost 4 bases and the V segment lost 6 bases, leaving 7 bases of the junction unmatched. The CDR3 DNA sequence: TGTGCCAGCAGGGCGGGACTAGTGGCCACCGGGGAGCTGTTTTTT. Residues: CASRAGLVATGELFF.

This clonotype has only one observation. This rearrangement joins TRBV7-2 to TRBJ1-2; D gene ambiguous. The CDR3 totals 14 residues. The germline V gene has CDR1 SGHTA and CDR2 FQGNSA. Trimming pared 4 bases from V and 5 bases from J, leaving 14 bases between. CDR3 bases: TGTGCCAGCAGCTCCCCTGGGAGGCAATATGGCTACACCTTC. Amino acids: CASSSPGRQYGYTF.

This clonotype turned up a few times. The chain couples TRBV3-1 to TRBJ1-1; D may be TRBD1 (5 bases). Germline assignment: CDR1 LGHDT and CDR2 YNNKEL (reference sequence). The CDR3 has 15 residues. Trimming shortened V by 6 bases and J by 3 bases, and 17 bases separated the two germline ends. The CDR3 sequence: CASSFSRRGDTEAFF. CDR3 sequence (DNA): TGTGCCAGCAGTTTCAGTCGCCGAGGGGACACTGAAGCTTTCTTT.

This clonotype showed up many times. V gene TRBV30 combines with J gene TRBJ2-1, with D maybe TRBD2 (5 bases). Germline V gene data show CDR1 as GTSNPN and CDR2 as SVGIG (reference sequence). The length of the CDR3 is 13 residues. With 0 bases removed from V and 8 bases from J, the gap between germline ends came to 11 bases. CDR3 sequence reads: CAWSVLVGYEQFF. In DNA, the CDR3 is TGTGCCTGGAGTGTACTAGTGGGCTATGAGCAGTTCTTC.

This clonotype was seen many times. The rearrangement uses TRBV14 and TRBJ2-1; D may be TRBD2 (5 bases). Trimming pared 1 base from V and 0 bases from J, leaving 10 bases between. This CDR3 region has 16 residues. The germline gives CDR1 SGHDN, CDR2 FVKESK. This CDR3 is CASSQVSGISYNEQFF. CDR3 nucleotide sequence: TGTGCCAGCAGCCAAGTAAGCGGTATCTCCTACAATGAGCAGTTCTTC.

This clonotype was seen ten or more times. This chain connects TRBV12-3 or TRBV12-4 to TRBJ2-7, with D uncertain. Deletions cut 3 bases from V and 0 bases from J, with 9 bases between. The CDR3 runs to 14 residues. The CDR3 DNA is TGTGCCAGCAGTTTGTGGCACAGCTCCTACGAGCAGTACTTC. Protein sequence: CASSLWHSSYEQYF.